This paragraph covers one T cell receptor (beta chain) sequence. The length of the CDR3 is 15 residues. The V segment lost 5 bases and the J segment 3 bases; nucleotides outside the gene matches: 5. In the authors' methods: Reference gene primer amplification yielded estimated nucleated cell counts. Using immunoSEQ multiplex PCR, the repertoire was profiled, and TCRdb retains in-frame clones only, with some absent. V and J calls plus clone size are reproduced from that table; the DNA served to infer D and trimming. Among around 130,000 clones listed, approximately 87% were seen once. The data are from a study of blood T cell repertoires in COVID-19. Whole-study context: COVID-19 samples, acute and convalescent, were from the United States, Italy and Spain. PBMCs, B-cell-depleted T cells, or T cells were the source of the cDNA or gDNA that made up the material.

The sequenced material came from peripheral blood. The clonotype comes from a woman between 50 and 59 years old with acute or convalescent COVID-19. This sequence joins TRBV5-3 and TRBJ1-4, with 9 bases matching TRBD1. TRBV5-3 is sorted into the ORF group, with uncertain function. The CDR3 coding sequence is TGTGCCAGAAGTCGACGACAGGGGGCTAATGAAAAACTGTTTTTT. Translating it yields CARSRRQGANEKLFF.